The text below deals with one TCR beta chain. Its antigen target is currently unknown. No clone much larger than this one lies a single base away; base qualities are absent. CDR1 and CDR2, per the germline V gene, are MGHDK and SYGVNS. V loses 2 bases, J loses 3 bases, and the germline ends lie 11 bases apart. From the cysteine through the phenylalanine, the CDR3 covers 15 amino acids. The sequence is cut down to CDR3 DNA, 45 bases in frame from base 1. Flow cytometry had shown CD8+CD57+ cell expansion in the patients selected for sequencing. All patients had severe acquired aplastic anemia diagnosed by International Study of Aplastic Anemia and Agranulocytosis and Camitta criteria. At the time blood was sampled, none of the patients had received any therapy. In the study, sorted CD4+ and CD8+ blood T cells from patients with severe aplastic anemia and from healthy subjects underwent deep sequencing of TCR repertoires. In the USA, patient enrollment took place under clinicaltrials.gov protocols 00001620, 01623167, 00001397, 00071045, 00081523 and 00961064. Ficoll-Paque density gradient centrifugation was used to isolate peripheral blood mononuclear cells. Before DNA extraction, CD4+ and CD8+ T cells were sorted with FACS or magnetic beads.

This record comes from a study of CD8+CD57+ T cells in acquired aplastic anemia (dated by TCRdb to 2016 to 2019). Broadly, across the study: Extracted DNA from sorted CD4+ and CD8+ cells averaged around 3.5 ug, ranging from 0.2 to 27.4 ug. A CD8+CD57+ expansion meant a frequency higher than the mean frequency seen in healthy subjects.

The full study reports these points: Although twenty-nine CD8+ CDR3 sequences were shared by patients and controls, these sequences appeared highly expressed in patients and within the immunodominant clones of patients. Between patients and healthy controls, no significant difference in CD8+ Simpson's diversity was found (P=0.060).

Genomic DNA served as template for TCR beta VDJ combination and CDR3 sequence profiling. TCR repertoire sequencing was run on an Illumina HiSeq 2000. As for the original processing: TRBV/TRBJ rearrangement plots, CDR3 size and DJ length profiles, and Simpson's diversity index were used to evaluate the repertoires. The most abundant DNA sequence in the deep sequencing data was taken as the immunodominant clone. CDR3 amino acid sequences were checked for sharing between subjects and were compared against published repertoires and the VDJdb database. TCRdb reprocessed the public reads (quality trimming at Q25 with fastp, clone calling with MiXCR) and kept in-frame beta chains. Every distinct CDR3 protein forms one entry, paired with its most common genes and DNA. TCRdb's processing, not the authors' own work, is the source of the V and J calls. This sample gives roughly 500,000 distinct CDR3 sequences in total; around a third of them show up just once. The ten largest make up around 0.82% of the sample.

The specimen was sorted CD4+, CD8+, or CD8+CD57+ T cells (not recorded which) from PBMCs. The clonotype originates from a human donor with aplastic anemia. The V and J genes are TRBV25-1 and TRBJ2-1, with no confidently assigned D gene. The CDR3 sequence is CASSETHSSYNEQFF. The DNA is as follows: TGTGCCAGCAGTGAAACCCACAGTAGCTACAATGAGCAGTTCTTC.